These 28 T cell receptor beta chains were all obtained from the same sample, sequenced in a study of OX40 agonist ivuxolimab in advanced cancers. Sequencing used immunoSEQ multiplex PCR; TCRdb keeps in-frame clones, though not all of them. In the table there are more than 60,000 clones, roughly 73% of which are singletons. The starting material was CD4+ or CD8+ T cells sorted from blood, obtained in a trial of the OX40 agonist ivuxolimab. Receptor source: an adult with an advanced solid tumor such as melanoma, head and neck, liver or kidney cancer.

V is TRBV4-1 and J is TRBJ1-5, with 7 bases fitting TRBD1. Germline loops: CDR1 MGHRA, CDR2 YSYEKL. V shed 0 bases and J 7 bases; nucleotides not matched to a gene: 6. The CDR3 consists of 15 residues. The CDR3 DNA reads as TGCGCCAGCAGCCAAGATGACAGGGCCGGACAGCCCCAGCATTTT. Translation gives CASSQDDRAGQPQHF.

The chain couples TRBV28 to TRBJ1-2, with 7 bases aligning to TRBD1. Germline CDR1 MDHEN, CDR2 SYDVKM. The CDR3 is 15 residues long. J lost 4 bases, V lost 5 bases, and 10 bases had no gene match. CDR3 in amino acids: CASSTSTGWVYGYTF. In DNA form, the CDR3 reads TGTGCCAGCAGTACCTCGACAGGGTGGGTCTATGGCTACACCTTC.

V gene TRBV6-1 combines with J gene TRBJ2-7, with 10 bases lining up with TRBD1. The CDR3 is 15 amino acids. Losses at the gene ends were 6 bases for V and 0 bases for J; bases not matched to a gene: 5. CDR1 and CDR2 from the germline V gene are MNHNS and SASEGT. The CDR3 loop reads CASRGDRGPSYEQYF. The CDR3 coding sequence is TGTGCCAGCAGGGGGGACAGGGGACCCTCCTACGAGCAGTACTTC.

This chain connects TRBV7-9 to TRBJ2-5; TRBD2 agrees at 7 bases. The CDR3 extends over 15 amino acids. CDR1 and CDR2 (germline): SEHNR, FQNEAQ (reference sequence). V lost 4 bases, J lost 1 base, and 6 bases stayed unmatched. CDR3 bases: TGTGCCAGCAGCTCCCATCGCGGGGGCCAAGAGACCCAGTACTTC. Amino acid sequence: CASSSHRGGQETQYF.

The CDR3: CASSPRFTGGFTEAFF. The CDR3 region has the DNA TGTGCCAGCAGCCCGCGATTTACAGGGGGCTTCACTGAAGCTTTCTTT. This chain connects TRBV11-3 to TRBJ1-1; 9 bases match TRBD1. The length of the CDR3 is 16 residues. The V gene end was trimmed by 5 bases and the J gene end by 4 bases; junction bases not matched to a gene: 11. Germline V gene lookup returns CDR1 SGHNT and CDR2 YENEEA.

This sequence joins TRBV6-5 and TRBJ1-5, with D perhaps TRBD1 (6 bases). V was pared by 5 bases and J by 4 bases, with 9 bases between. Germline CDR1 and CDR2: MNHEY and SVGAGI. The CDR3 is made up of 13 amino acids. The CDR3 sequence is CASSRTENQPQHF. The CDR3 region has the DNA TGTGCCAGCAGTCGGACAGAAAATCAGCCCCAGCATTTT.

The chain combines TRBV4-1 with TRBJ2-4; D might be TRBD2 (6 bases). The CDR3 totals 16 residues. Germline CDR1 reads MGHRA; CDR2 reads YSYEKL. Trimming shortened V by 1 base and J by 0 bases, and 10 bases separated the two germline ends. CDR3 nucleotides: TGCGCCAGCAGCCAAGTAGCGGAATTAGCCAAAAACATTCAGTACTTC. Encoded protein: CASSQVAELAKNIQYF.

This chain connects TRBV15 to TRBJ1-3, with D possibly being TRBD1 (5 bases). V gave up 3 bases and J gave up 0 bases, with 15 bases separating them. The CDR3 consists of 17 residues. From germline, CDR1 is LNHNV and CDR2 YYDKDF (reference sequence). The CDR3 protein is CATSSPRGPVSGNTIYF. The DNA of the CDR3 is TGTGCCACCAGCAGCCCCCGGGGACCGGTCTCTGGAAACACCATATATTTT. Full variable domain (rest looked up from reference TRBV15 and TRBJ1-3): DAMVIQNPRYQVTQFGKPVTLSCSQTLNHNVMYWYQQKSSQAPKLLFHYYDKDFNNEADTPDNFQSRRPNTSFCFLDIRSPGLGDTAMYLCATSSPRGPVSGNTIYFGEGSWLTVV.

The V call is TRBV5-1, the J call TRBJ2-5; perhaps TRBD1 as D (7 bases). This CDR3 is 17 amino acids long. The V gene lost 5 bases and the J gene lost 6 bases, with 26 bases spanning the gap. The V gene's germline CDR1 is SGHRS and CDR2 YFSETQ. The CDR3 DNA follows: TGCGCCAGCAGATTTTCCCTTCCCGGTTCAGGGGGGCAGACCCAGTACTTC. It codes for CASRFSLPGSGGQTQYF.

The V and J genes are TRBV11-2 and TRBJ2-2; TRBD2 aligns across 14 bases. CDR3 length equals 16 residues. J lost 8 bases, V lost 5 bases, and 7 bases had no gene match. CDR1 and CDR2 from the germline V gene are SGHAT and FQNNGV. The CDR3 DNA follows: TGTGCCAGCAGCACTAGGGGGACTAGCGGGAGTGGGGAGCTGTTTTTT. This gives the protein CASSTRGTSGSGELFF.

The chain joins TRBV5-1 to TRBJ2-1, with TRBD1 matching 8 bases. The trim removed 4 bases at V and 5 bases at J, leaving 8 bases unmatched. CDR1 SGHRS and CDR2 YFSETQ come from the germline V gene. This CDR3 has 15 residues. CDR3 nucleotide sequence: TGCGCCAGCAGCCCTGGGACAGGAGAAAACAATGAGCAGTTCTTC. It translates to CASSPGTGENNEQFF.

V and J are TRBV4-2 and TRBJ2-5, with D unresolved. The CDR3 spans 14 residues. CDR1 and CDR2 (germline): LGHNA, YNFKEQ. The V end was cut by 2 bases, the J end by 2 bases, with 9 bases between. CDR3 nucleotide sequence: TGTGCCAGCAGCCAATTCGAAGGACAAGAGACCCAGTACTTC. Protein product: CASSQFEGQETQYF.

This clone has a single count. The chain uses TRBV2 and TRBJ2-1, with TRBD1 identical over 9 bases. Trimming cost V 1 base and J 5 bases; bases outside gene matches: 3. The CDR3 runs to 15 residues. Germline assignment: CDR1 SNHLY and CDR2 FYNNEI. For the CDR3, the DNA is TGTGCCAGCAGTGAAGGGGACAGGGAAAACAATGAGCAGTTCTTC. Encoded protein: CASSEGDRENNEQFF. The full variable domain, in which reference TRBV2 and TRBJ2-1 provide the parts outside the CDR3, is EPEVTQTPSHQVTQMGQEVILRCVPISNHLYFYWYRQILGQKVEFLVSFYNNEISEKSEIFDDQFSVERPDGSNFTLKIRSTKLEDSAMYFCASSEGDRENNEQFFGPGTRLTVL.

In its sample, this clone was seen many times. The V and J genes are TRBV29-1 and TRBJ1-1; D remains ambiguous. Germline loops: CDR1 SQVTM, CDR2 ANQGSEA. Trimming stripped 6 bases from V and 11 bases from J, with 13 bases between. CDR3 size: 10 residues. The CDR3 reads CSVSWEEAFF. Here the CDR3 DNA reads TGCAGCGTGTCCTGGGAGGAGGCTTTCTTT.

J is TRBJ2-5 and V is TRBV14; 9 bases align to TRBD2. The CDR3 length is 17 residues. Trimming cost V 5 bases and J 2 bases; bases outside gene matches: 12. Germline CDR1 is SGHDN and CDR2 is FVKESK. CDR3 residues: CASSSGGAGGRQETQYF. In DNA, the CDR3 is TGTGCCAGCAGCTCCGGAGGGGCGGGGGGGCGGCAAGAGACCCAGTACTTC.

Regarding this clone: The sample has other DNA sequences that encode this CDR3 too. V gene TRBV5-6 combines with J gene TRBJ1-2; tentatively, D is TRBD1 (5 bases). Trimming stripped 4 bases from V and 4 bases from J, with 11 bases between. CDR1 and CDR2 (germline): SGHDT, YYEEEE. This CDR3 comprises 13 residues. The CDR3 nucleotides read TGTGCCAGCAGCCTCGGGACGGCCTATGGCTACACCTTC. Protein sequence: CASSLGTAYGYTF.

Here the CDR3 reads CASSRRTGELFF. The CDR3 DNA sequence: TGTGCCAGCAGTAGGAGGACCGGGGAGCTGTTTTTT. The chain joins TRBV7-3 to TRBJ2-2; D is possibly TRBD2 (5 bases). Deletions cut 6 bases from V and 5 bases from J, with 7 bases between. Germline assignment: CDR1 SGHTA and CDR2 FQGTGA. This CDR3 contains 12 residues.

This clone occurred once. The chain recombines TRBV5-5 with TRBJ2-1; 8 bases are shared with TRBD1. Looked up from germline, CDR1 is SGHKS and CDR2 is YYEKEE (reference sequence). There are 13 residues in the CDR3. J lost 7 bases, V lost 4 bases, and 4 bases had no gene match. Here the CDR3 DNA reads TGTGCCAGCAGCCATAGACAGGGGAATGAGCAGTTCTTC. Protein product: CASSHRQGNEQFF.

The gene calls are TRBV13 and TRBJ2-3; D may be TRBD1 (6 bases). Between the trimmed V and J ends, which lost 1 base and 0 bases, there was a span of 20 bases. Germline V lookup: CDR1 PRHDT, CDR2 FYEKMQ (reference sequence). This CDR3 has 19 amino acids. The CDR3 bases are TGTGCCAGCAGCTTAGAAATGGACAGTAGAAAAACTAGCACAGATACGCAGTATTTT. It yields the protein CASSLEMDSRKTSTDTQYF.

This chain links TRBV5-6 with TRBJ2-5; D ambiguous. The CDR3 runs to 14 residues. Germline V CDR1 and CDR2: SGHDT, YYEEEE. Trimming removed 1 base from V and 2 bases from J, with 9 bases in between. For the CDR3, the DNA is TGTGCCAGCAGCTTGTTCAGCATACAAGAGACCCAGTACTTC. It specifies CASSLFSIQETQYF.

Turning to this clone: At one end the junction does not follow the germline gene, possibly because of a read error. The J gene is TRBJ2-7, the V gene TRBV6-5; TRBD2 agrees at 9 bases. The CDR3 runs 14 residues. Germline CDR1 and CDR2: MNHEY and SVGAGI. For the CDR3, the DNA is TGTGCCAGCAGCCCCGGGACTAGCTCCAACGAGCAGTACTTC. Translating gives CASSPGTSSNEQYF.

The V and J genes are TRBV28 and TRBJ1-2, with 9 bases that match TRBD1. V was pared by 2 bases and J by 4 bases, with 5 bases of the junction left unmatched. This CDR3 has 15 amino acids. The germline V gene encodes CDR1 MDHEN and CDR2 SYDVKM. CDR3 residues: CASSLRDRDLYGYTF. CDR3 sequence (DNA): TGTGCCAGCAGTTTACGGGACAGGGACCTCTATGGCTACACCTTC.

This chain joins TRBV5-1 and TRBJ2-5; 9 bases align to TRBD2. The CDR3 sequence is 15 residues long. V was clipped by 1 base and J by 3 bases; unmatched bases: 4. Germline values: CDR1 SGHRS, CDR2 YFSETQ. For the CDR3, the DNA is TGCGCCAGCAGCTTGTGGGCTAGCGGGGAAGAGACCCAGTACTTC. The encoded protein is CASSLWASGEETQYF.

This clone came up once. The chain joins TRBV5-5 to TRBJ2-7, with a weak D call TRBD2 (6 bases). Trimming took off 0 bases at V and 4 bases at J, with 11 bases between the two ends. This CDR3 contains 14 residues. The germline V gene encodes CDR1 SGHKS and CDR2 YYEKEE (reference sequence). Here the CDR3 DNA reads TGTGCCAGCAGCTTGGCAACGGGGGTTTACGAGCAGTACTTC. It encodes CASSLATGVYEQYF.

The chain has TRBV6-5 and TRBJ2-7, with a tentative D call TRBD1 (5 bases). With 0 bases removed from V and 2 bases from J, the gap between germline ends came to 14 bases. The CDR3 runs 16 residues. Per germline, CDR1 MNHEY and CDR2 SVGAGI. The CDR3 protein is CASSYSGQGSAYEQYF. DNA for the CDR3: TGTGCCAGCAGTTACTCCGGGCAGGGATCGGCCTACGAGCAGTACTTC.

This clone was counted only a few times. The rearrangement uses TRBV14 and TRBJ2-7; D not certain. The CDR3 runs 14 residues. With 0 bases removed from V and 1 base from J, the gap between germline ends came to 7 bases. The germline V gene encodes CDR1 SGHDN and CDR2 FVKESK. The CDR3 protein is CASSQDYPSYEQYF. The CDR3 nucleotides are TGTGCCAGCAGCCAAGATTACCCATCCTACGAGCAGTACTTC.

The chain recombines TRBV5-6 with TRBJ2-7; perhaps TRBD2 as D (5 bases). The CDR3 covers 14 residues. The ends were cut back, 2 bases at V and 4 bases at J, with 13 bases in the middle. The germline V gene encodes CDR1 SGHDT and CDR2 YYEEEE. As DNA, the CDR3 is TGTGCCAGCAGCTTCGGGGTTAGCTCTTACGAGCAGTACTTC. Encoded protein: CASSFGVSSYEQYF.

The rearrangement uses TRBV7-8 and TRBJ1-1; D is undetermined. Trimming cost V 5 bases and J 0 bases, with 19 bases left between them. This CDR3 spans 17 amino acids. Germline assignment: CDR1 SGHVS and CDR2 FQNEAQ. CDR3 in DNA: TGTGCCAGCAGCCTGACCGGCCCGCCAGTAGTGAACACTGAAGCTTTCTTT. It codes for CASSLTGPPVVNTEAFF.